Reported below is one TCR beta chain. The target antigen is unknown. The data were obtained in a study of cytomegalovirus exposure and HLA in healthy donors. In the study overall: Unique TCRs numbering around 85 million, obtained from HLA-typed donors, made up an early data release. General study results and limits: CMV serostatus was the sole immune exposure data available. Most of the TCR beta V segments (in an earlier analysis) were productive either about 87% or about 30% of the time.

This CDR3 is built from 17 residues. Looked up from germline, CDR1 is LNHNV and CDR2 is YYDKDF (reference sequence). With 0 bases removed from V and 2 bases from J, the gap between germline ends came to 15 bases. The PCR used 60 Vbeta and 13 Jbeta primers. Per the original methods: Later reanalysis found approximately 76 million unique TCR beta chains, some 10 million of them shared. The repertoire was sequenced with immunoSEQ multiplex PCR; TCRdb's copy has only in-frame clones and lacks some. V and J calls plus clone size are reproduced from that table; the DNA served to infer D and trimming. This table has about 180,000 clones, around 78% appearing once.

The specimen sequenced was PBMCs. This chain connects TRBV15 to TRBJ2-3; unclear D gene. The receptor was isolated from a man in his late teens or twenties in good health and CMV-seronegative. In DNA, the CDR3 is TGTGCCACCAGCAGAGATCTATCCGGCAGCGACACAGATACGCAGTATTTT. Protein: CATSRDLSGSDTDTQYF. The full variable domain, its missing parts supplied by reference TRBV15 and TRBJ2-3, is DAMVIQNPRYQVTQFGKPVTLSCSQTLNHNVMYWYQQKSSQAPKLLFHYYDKDFNNEADTPDNFQSRRPNTSFCFLDIRSPGLGDTAMYLCATSRDLSGSDTDTQYFGPGTRLTVL.